These 24 T cell receptor beta chains originate from one sample sequenced in a study of CD8 T cells in Susac syndrome. Random-hexamer reverse transcription was applied to roughly 0.5 to 1 ug RNA. TCRdb ran MiXCR on the immunoSEQ multiplex PCR reads and lists one entry per CDR3 protein. The sample holds over 150,000 distinct CDR3 sequences, over 85% seen once. Source material: CD4+ T cells from PBMCs. The receptors come from a human donor with multiple sclerosis.

This rearrangement joins TRBV10-3 to TRBJ1-1, with no clear D. The CDR3 contains 16 residues. Trimming stripped 0 bases from V and 1 base from J, with 12 bases between. The germline V gene has CDR1 ENHRY and CDR2 SYGVKD. The CDR3 region has the DNA TGTGCCATCAGTGAGTCGAGGGTAATCCGGAACACTGAAGCTTTCTTT. This sequence encodes CAISESRVIRNTEAFF.

The chain is built from TRBV30 and TRBJ1-1; D call uncertain. Trimming took 3 bases from V and 10 from J, leaving 15 bases between them. CDR1 and CDR2 from the germline V gene are GTSNPN and SVGIG (reference sequence). CDR3 length: 12 residues. The DNA for the CDR3 is TGTGCCTGGAGAGGAGGGCGAGGAGGAGCTTTCTTT. It encodes CAWRGGRGGAFF.

This clonotype was recorded only once. In DNA form, the CDR3 reads TGTGCCAGCAGCCTAAGAAGGAGTGCGGGGGAAGAGACCCAGTACTTC. It codes for CASSLRRSAGEETQYF. The chain recombines TRBV4-2 with TRBJ2-5; 7 bases fit TRBD2. Germline CDR1 and CDR2: LGHNA and YNFKEQ. V dropped 4 bases and J dropped 3; count of bases not matched to a gene: 11. CDR3 length: 16 residues.

CDR3 sequence (DNA): TGTGCCAGTAGTTGGTCCCCGGACTCCGACTATGGCTACACCTTC. This sequence encodes CASSWSPDSDYGYTF. The rearrangement joins TRBV19 to TRBJ1-2; D is uncertain. The CDR3 has 15 amino acids. The V gene's germline CDR1 is LNHDA and CDR2 SQIVND (reference sequence). V lost 5 bases to trimming and J lost 3 bases, with 16 bases between them.

V and J are TRBV5-1 and TRBJ1-1, with a weak D call TRBD1 (6 bases). V was pared by 0 bases and J by 0 bases, with 9 bases between. Germline V gene sequence: CDR1 SGHRS, CDR2 YFSETQ. The CDR3 totals 15 residues. The CDR3 loop is CASSLGQVMNTEAFF. The CDR3, as DNA: TGCGCCAGCAGCTTGGGACAGGTAATGAACACTGAAGCTTTCTTT.

This clonotype was detected only a few times. The chain recombines TRBV20-1 with TRBJ2-7; D might be TRBD2 (6 bases). V was cut by 0 bases and J by 2 bases, with 17 bases left in between. Germline CDR1 is DFQATT and CDR2 is SNEGSKA (reference sequence). CDR3 length: 16 amino acids. This CDR3 reads CSARDLLRDAPYEQYF. In DNA, the CDR3 is TGCAGTGCTAGAGACCTTTTGCGGGATGCGCCCTACGAGCAGTACTTC.

The genes are TRBV7-8 and TRBJ2-1; 12 positions agree with TRBD2. Per the germline V gene, CDR1 is SGHVS and CDR2 is FQNEAQ. The J segment lost 6 bases and the V segment lost 10 bases, leaving 10 bases of the junction unmatched. The CDR3 has 15 residues. The CDR3 is CATHPLAGGGNEQFF. In DNA, the CDR3 is TGTGCCACCCACCCCCTAGCGGGGGGGGGCAATGAGCAGTTCTTC.

V and J are TRBV2 and TRBJ1-2; perhaps TRBD1 as D (6 bases). V was cut by 2 bases and J by 6 bases, with 16 bases left in between. The V gene's germline CDR1 is SNHLY and CDR2 FYNNEI. The CDR3 totals 15 residues. The CDR3 coding sequence is TGTGCCAGCAGTGAACAGGGGAACCGGAGGGATGGCTACACCTTC. Amino acid sequence: CASSEQGNRRDGYTF.

The chain joins TRBV12-3 or TRBV12-4 to TRBJ2-5; D may be TRBD1 (6 bases). This CDR3 region has 14 residues. Trimming took off 7 bases at V and 7 bases at J, with 19 bases between the two ends. The CDR3 nucleotides read TGTGCCAGCAACGTCGGGACAATCCGCGGGACCCAGTACTTC. It translates to CASNVGTIRGTQYF.

The CDR3 region has the DNA TGTGCCAGTGGACCCAAAGCGGACAATGAGCAGTTCTTC. It translates to CASGPKADNEQFF. The chain uses TRBV19 and TRBJ2-1; TRBD2 is a possible D gene (5 bases). Between the trimmed V and J ends, which lost 8 bases and 5 bases, there was a span of 13 bases. Germline assignment: CDR1 LNHDA and CDR2 SQIVND (reference sequence). There are 13 residues in the CDR3.

The chain employs TRBV7-2 and TRBJ2-4; D possibly matches TRBD1 or TRBD2 (6 bases each). Germline CDR1 and CDR2: SGHTA and FQGNSA. CDR3 length: 14 residues. The ends were cut back, 3 bases at V and 10 bases at J, with 16 bases in the middle. The CDR3: CASSFGGRASIQYF. In DNA form, the CDR3 reads TGTGCCAGCAGCTTCGGGGGCAGGGCATCTATTCAGTACTTC.

The chain combines TRBV6-1 with TRBJ1-5; possible D gene TRBD1, 6 bases. Germline V lookup: CDR1 MNHNS, CDR2 SASEGT. The V and J ends lost 2 bases and 6 bases respectively, with 8 bases between them. The CDR3 spans 13 residues. DNA of the CDR3: TGTGCCAGCAGTGAAACGGGGGCTCAGCCCCAGCATTTT. Translated, it gives CASSETGAQPQHF.

V is TRBV4-1 and J is TRBJ2-5; 7 bases are a match to TRBD2. This CDR3 is built from 15 residues. CDR1 and CDR2 from the germline V gene are MGHRA and YSYEKL. Trimming took 2 bases from V and 1 from J; bases not matched to a gene: 4. CDR3 in DNA: TGCGCCAGCAGCCAATCGCGGGAGCGCCAAGAGACCCAGTACTTC. Translating it yields CASSQSRERQETQYF.

This chain links TRBV28 with TRBJ2-7; TRBD1 aligns across 9 bases. The trim removed 6 bases at V and 1 base at J, leaving 4 bases unmatched. This CDR3 contains 14 residues. In germline, CDR1 is MDHEN, CDR2 SYDVKM. Here the CDR3 reads CASRGQGSSYEQYF. DNA of the CDR3: TGTGCCAGCAGGGGACAGGGATCGTCCTACGAGCAGTACTTC.

The chain has TRBV11-2 and TRBJ2-7; D call uncertain. V lost 2 bases and J 1 base, leaving 3 bases between the germline ends. Germline CDR1 SGHAT, CDR2 FQNNGV. This CDR3 has 12 amino acids. The CDR3 DNA reads TGTGCCAGCAGCTTACAATCCTACGAGCAGTACTTC. Translated, it gives CASSLQSYEQYF.

The chain uses TRBV14 and TRBJ2-1, with TRBD2 identical over 8 bases. The CDR3 runs 16 residues. V dropped 4 bases and J dropped 0; count of bases not matched to a gene: 5. Germline lookup yields CDR1 SGHDN and CDR2 FVKESK. CDR3 bases: TGTGCCAGCAGCCTAGTAGCGGGGAGCTCCTACAATGAGCAGTTCTTC. Translated: CASSLVAGSSYNEQFF.

For this clonotype: One junction end disagrees with the germline gene, perhaps due to a read error. The J gene is TRBJ1-6, the V gene TRBV14; no reliable D call. This CDR3 is 15 amino acids long. The germline gives CDR1 SGHDN, CDR2 FVKESK. This CDR3 reads CASSQDHDLPGSPPF. The CDR3, as DNA: TGTGCCAGCAGCCAAGATCATGACTTACCGGGATCCCCGCCCTTT.

J is TRBJ1-1 and V is TRBV6-6, with D tentatively TRBD1 (6 bases). The CDR3 sequence is 14 residues long. The germline V and J ends were trimmed by 7 bases and 0 bases, with 12 bases remaining between them. Germline loops: CDR1 MNHNY, CDR2 SVGAGI (reference sequence). The CDR3 protein is CASTIGGMNTEAFF. The CDR3 coding sequence is TGTGCCAGCACCATAGGGGGAATGAACACTGAAGCTTTCTTT.

This clonotype has just one count. The chain is built from TRBV2 and TRBJ1-6; D is possibly TRBD1 (5 bases). The ends were cut back, 4 bases at V and 14 bases at J, with 12 bases in the middle. In germline, CDR1 is SNHLY, CDR2 FYNNEI. The CDR3 contains 12 residues. CDR3 nucleotide sequence: TGTGCCAGCAGTGTATCGGGGGTGACCCTCCACTTT. Its translation is CASSVSGVTLHF.

V usage is TRBV6-5 and J usage is TRBJ1-4; D not resolved. The CDR3 has 13 residues. With 0 bases removed from V and 7 bases from J, the gap between germline ends came to 6 bases. Germline CDR1 is MNHEY and CDR2 is SVGAGI. The CDR3 DNA reads TGTGCCAGCAGTTACTCGGGAGGTGAAAAACTGTTTTTT. As protein: CASSYSGGEKLFF.

The genes are TRBV4-3 and TRBJ2-7; D remains unclear. The CDR3 extends over 13 amino acids. Germline values: CDR1 LGHNA, CDR2 YSLEER. The germline V and J ends were trimmed by 1 base and 6 bases, with 10 bases remaining between them. The CDR3 region has the DNA TGCGCCAGCAGCCAAGTCCGCGGCGGCGAGCAGTACTTC. It specifies CASSQVRGGEQYF.

The J gene is TRBJ2-7, the V gene TRBV6-5; TRBD1 matches at 7 bases. Germline loops: CDR1 MNHEY, CDR2 SVGAGI. This CDR3 spans 13 amino acids. J lost 10 bases, V lost 6 bases, and 12 bases had no gene match. The CDR3 sequence is CASSSRDRALQYF. DNA of the CDR3: TGTGCCAGCAGCTCTCGGGACAGAGCTTTACAGTACTTC.

The rearrangement joins TRBV2 to TRBJ1-1, with D hard to call. The CDR3 covers 13 residues. Germline V gene data show CDR1 as SNHLY and CDR2 as FYNNEI. V was shortened by 0 bases and J by 5 bases, with 7 bases between the two germline ends. The CDR3 DNA sequence: TGTGCCAGCAGTGAAGCGCGAACAACTGAAGCTTTCTTT. Translated, it gives CASSEARTTEAFF.

This clonotype was observed a few times. The CDR3 DNA reads TGTGCCAGCAGCTTAGGGGCCACGAGGGGCTACACCTTC. This translates into CASSLGATRGYTF. The V and J genes are TRBV7-2 and TRBJ1-2; unclear D gene. Germline lookup yields CDR1 SGHTA and CDR2 FQGNSA. With 1 base removed from V and 8 bases from J, the gap between germline ends came to 11 bases. The CDR3 runs 13 residues.